A single sample gave rise to the 3 T cell receptor beta chains below, sequenced in a study of T cell clonality in common variable immunodeficiency. The method was immunoSEQ multiplex PCR; TCRdb's version includes in-frame clones alone and lacks a portion of them. Observed in the sample are about 43,000 clones, none of them singletons. The sequencing input was peripheral blood mononuclear cells. Receptor source: a person aged 18-69 years in good health.

In its sample, this clone was seen many times. With the read ending 3 residues before the CDR3 end, the germline J gene is used to fill in that end. The rearrangement uses TRBV7-2 and TRBJ1-5, with a possible D match to TRBD1 (6 bases). The germline CDR1 and CDR2 sequences are SGHTA and FQGNSA. Trimming took 5 bases from V and 3 from J, leaving 14 bases between them. The CDR3 sequence is 15 residues long. Incomplete CDR3 DNA: TGTGCCAGCAGCCCACAGGGTCTTGTCAATCAGCCC. It yields the protein CASSPQGLVNQP. The CDR3, in full, reads CASSPQGLVNQPQHF.

This clone was recorded at least ten times. The read falls 3 residues short of the CDR3 end, and the missing part is taken from the germline J gene. J is TRBJ1-1 and V is TRBV5-4; TRBD1 is a possible D gene (6 bases). CDR3 length equals 14 residues. The V gene lost 4 bases and the J gene lost 0 bases, with 10 bases spanning the gap. The germline V gene encodes CDR1 SGHNT and CDR2 YYREEE (reference sequence). The CDR3 protein is CASSHQGMNTEAFF. The covered CDR3 bases are TGTGCCAGCAGCCACCAGGGGATGAACACTGAA.

This clone was detected ten times or more. The read ends 3 residues early relative to the CDR3; the germline J gene fills the gap. The rearrangement uses TRBV5-1 and TRBJ2-3, with 8 bases lining up with TRBD2. The length of the CDR3 is 22 residues. The germline V gene has CDR1 SGHRS and CDR2 YFSETQ. Trimming cost V 0 bases and J 2 bases; bases outside gene matches: 23. The CDR3 here is CASSLGRGAGEGWRRHTDTQYF. CDR3 bases read: TGCGCCAGCAGCTTGGGGCGGGGAGCGGGAGAAGGATGGAGACGGCACACAGATACG.